The clone carrying this T cell receptor beta chain was seen only once. This specimen comes from a study of blood T cell repertoires in COVID-19. Study details: Collection of acute and convalescent COVID-19 samples took place in the United States, Italy and Spain.

The Seattle patients joined while their infection was active and were tracked longitudinally afterward. In the source study's methods: Researchers report that nucleated cell counts were estimated from reference gene primer amplification. Assay: immunoSEQ multiplex PCR; the TCRdb copy retains only in-frame clones and omits some. That table gives V, J and clone size, and the DNA gave D and trimming. The table lists approximately 250,000 clones, about 88% of them singletons. The germline V gene has CDR1 LGHDT and CDR2 YNNKEL (reference sequence). The CDR3 spans 13 residues. Trimming removed 5 bases from V and 6 bases from J; junction bases left unmatched: 5.

The V gene is TRBV3-1 (or the pseudogene TRBV3-2), the J gene TRBJ1-1; 8 bases line up with TRBD1. The TCR originated in a woman aged 70 to 79 with COVID-19, enrolled during active disease. Sequenced: peripheral blood. This CDR3 reads CASSVQGAAEAFF. The DNA for the CDR3 is TGTGCCAGCAGCGTTCAGGGGGCGGCTGAAGCTTTCTTT.